Each of the 21 T cell receptor beta chains below was sequenced from the same sample in a study of cytomegalovirus exposure and HLA in healthy donors. Use of 60 Vbeta and 13 Jbeta primers characterized the PCR. Assay: immunoSEQ multiplex PCR; the TCRdb copy retains only in-frame clones and omits some. The sample table sets out 45,000 to 60,000 clones. The material sequenced was PBMCs. The receptor source for this set is a male donor in good health and CMV-seronegative.

CDR3 in amino acids: CAWSVAGGTSKAFF. The CDR3 nucleotides are TGTGCCTGGAGTGTAGCAGGGGGAACGTCGAAAGCTTTCTTT. This chain joins TRBV30 and TRBJ1-1, with 7 bases matching TRBD1. The trim removed 0 bases at V and 9 bases at J, leaving 10 bases unmatched. Looked up from germline, CDR1 is GTSNPN and CDR2 is SVGIG (reference sequence). The CDR3 extends over 14 amino acids.

The chain employs TRBV30 and TRBJ2-3; tentative D call: TRBD2 (6 bases). This CDR3 is 13 amino acids long. In germline, CDR1 is GTSNPN, CDR2 SVGIG (reference sequence). V lost 4 bases to trimming and J lost 4 bases, with 12 bases between them. For the CDR3, the DNA is TGTGCCTGGATAGTGGGGGGTGCAGATACGCAGTATTTT. The encoded protein is CAWIVGGADTQYF.

The chain links TRBV29-1 to TRBJ1-2; TRBD1 agrees at 8 bases. The V and J ends lost 7 bases and 3 bases, in that order; junction bases with no gene match: 7. CDR1 SQVTM and CDR2 ANQGSEA come from the germline V gene. The CDR3 totals 13 residues. The DNA of the CDR3 is TGCAGCGCAAGGACAGGGTTTGACTATGGCTACACCTTC. Translating it yields CSARTGFDYGYTF.

The V gene is TRBV15, the J gene TRBJ2-5; D is possibly TRBD1 (5 bases). The CDR3 loop spans 13 amino acids. V lost 5 bases to trimming and J lost 5 bases, with 12 bases between them. Germline V CDR1 and CDR2: LNHNV, YYDKDF (reference sequence). CDR3: CATSGPAGETQYF. CDR3 sequence (DNA): TGTGCCACCAGCGGCCCCGCAGGGGAGACCCAGTACTTC.

The rearrangement uses TRBV30 and TRBJ1-5; D unclear. V was shortened by 0 bases and J by 0 bases, with 15 bases between the two germline ends. CDR3 size: 17 residues. Per the germline V gene, CDR1 is GTSNPN and CDR2 is SVGIG (reference sequence). CDR3 sequence (DNA): TGTGCCTGGAGTGTATCGGTAGTAACTTCTAGCAATCAGCCCCAGCATTTT. It yields the protein CAWSVSVVTSSNQPQHF. The complete variable domain, with remaining parts taken from reference TRBV30 and TRBJ1-5, reads SQTIHQWPATLVQPVGSPLSLECTVEGTSNPNLYWYRQAAGRGLQLLFYSVGIGQISSEVPQNLSASRPQDRQFILSSKKLLLSDSGFYLCAWSVSVVTSSNQPQHFGDGTRLSIL.

This sequence joins TRBV18 and TRBJ1-2; the match to TRBD1 covers 9 bases. The germline V gene has CDR1 KGHSH and CDR2 LQKENI. Trimming took 6 bases from V and 8 from J; bases not matched to a gene: 7. CDR3 length equals 13 residues. The CDR3 is CASSLQGADGYTF. The CDR3 coding sequence is TGTGCCAGCTCGTTACAGGGGGCGGACGGCTACACCTTC.

V usage is TRBV27 and J usage is TRBJ1-5; D is perhaps TRBD1 (6 bases). This CDR3 comprises 14 residues. Trimming pared 6 bases from V and 5 bases from J, leaving 14 bases between. Germline V gene sequence: CDR1 MNHEY, CDR2 SMNVEV (reference sequence). This CDR3 is CASRENQGYQPQHF. CDR3 coding DNA: TGTGCCAGCAGGGAAAATCAGGGGTATCAGCCCCAGCATTTT.

The chain has TRBV4-1 and TRBJ2-7; 7 bases align to TRBD1. Germline V gene data show CDR1 as MGHRA and CDR2 as YSYEKL. This CDR3 region has 14 residues. The V and J ends lost 4 bases and 5 bases, in that order; junction bases with no gene match: 8. The CDR3 nucleotides are TGCGCCAGCAGCCCGGGACAGAATGTAAACGAGCAGTACTTC. It codes for CASSPGQNVNEQYF.

The CDR3 loop reads CASSFASGKGSGYTF. CDR3 DNA sequence: TGCGCCAGCAGCTTCGCTTCAGGGAAGGGAAGTGGCTACACCTTC. The rearrangement links TRBV5-1 to TRBJ1-2; the D gene is possibly TRBD1 (5 bases). CDR1 is SGHRS and CDR2 is YFSETQ in the germline V gene. V lost 2 bases to trimming and J lost 7 bases, with 18 bases between them. The CDR3 has 15 residues.

The gene calls are TRBV6-5 and TRBJ1-5; no definite D call. Germline V gene lookup returns CDR1 MNHEY and CDR2 SVGAGI. The CDR3 loop spans 13 amino acids. Between the trimmed V and J ends, which lost 6 bases and 7 bases, there was a span of 13 bases. The CDR3 coding sequence is TGTGCCAGCAGCCAACACCCGACACAGCCCCAGCATTTT. The encoded protein is CASSQHPTQPQHF.

The gene calls are TRBV9 and TRBJ2-7, with 8 bases aligning to TRBD1. Germline lookup yields CDR1 SGDLS and CDR2 YYNGEE. J gave up 0 bases and V 4 bases, and 0 bases lay outside the gene matches. The length of the CDR3 is 13 residues. CDR3 residues: CASSTGGSYEQYF. CDR3 bases: TGTGCCAGCAGCACAGGGGGCTCCTACGAGCAGTACTTC. The full variable domain, rest sourced from reference TRBV9 and TRBJ2-7, is DSGVTQTPKHLITATGQRVTLRCSPRSGDLSVYWYQQSLDQGLQFLIQYYNGEERAKGNILERFSAQQFPDLHSELNLSSLELGDSALYFCASSTGGSYEQYFGPGTRLTVT.

The chain uses TRBV11-2 and TRBJ1-1; TRBD1 agrees at 8 bases. There are 15 residues in the CDR3. Germline V gives CDR1 SGHAT, CDR2 FQNNGV. With 4 bases clipped from V and 8 bases from J, the junction kept 12 bases outside the gene matches. The DNA of the CDR3 is TGTGCCAGCAGCTCCTTTGGACAGGGCAACTCCGAAGCTTTCTTT. This gives the protein CASSSFGQGNSEAFF.

The J gene is TRBJ2-3, the V gene TRBV6-5, with D perhaps matching TRBD1 (6 bases). CDR1 and CDR2 (germline): MNHEY, SVGAGI. Deletions cut 0 bases from V and 5 bases from J, with 9 bases between. The CDR3 covers 14 residues. The CDR3 DNA follows: TGTGCCAGCAGTTACTCGAGCAGGGGAGATACGCAGTATTTT. Amino acid sequence: CASSYSSRGDTQYF.

The chain joins TRBV7-2 to TRBJ2-5; maybe TRBD2 (6 bases). The CDR3 covers 15 residues. Trimming cost V 1 base and J 3 bases, with 12 bases left between them. Germline V gives CDR1 SGHTA, CDR2 FQGNSA. This CDR3 is CASSLGLAWEETQYF. DNA for the CDR3: TGTGCCAGCAGCTTAGGTCTAGCGTGGGAAGAGACCCAGTACTTC.

The chain is built from TRBV30 and TRBJ1-2, with D hard to call. Germline CDR1 and CDR2: GTSNPN and SVGIG (reference sequence). The CDR3 is made up of 12 amino acids. V lost 4 bases, J lost 7 bases, and 13 bases lay in between. DNA of the CDR3: TGTGCCTGGATACCCCGACGGGTTGGCTACACCTTC. Its translation is CAWIPRRVGYTF. Using reference TRBV30 and TRBJ1-2 for the parts outside the CDR3, the full variable domain is SQTIHQWPATLVQPVGSPLSLECTVEGTSNPNLYWYRQAAGRGLQLLFYSVGIGQISSEVPQNLSASRPQDRQFILSSKKLLLSDSGFYLCAWIPRRVGYTFGSGTRLTVV.

The chain links TRBV6-1 to TRBJ1-1; no definite D call. The CDR3 contains 14 residues. Trimming stripped 1 base from V and 3 bases from J, with 9 bases between. Germline V lookup: CDR1 MNHNS, CDR2 SASEGT. The CDR3: CASSEVYRDTEAFF. CDR3 nucleotide sequence: TGTGCCAGCAGTGAAGTTTACCGGGACACTGAAGCTTTCTTT.

V usage is TRBV2 and J usage is TRBJ2-2, with 8 nucleotides matching TRBD1. There are 14 residues in the CDR3. CDR1 SNHLY and CDR2 FYNNEI come from the germline V gene. V shed 8 bases and J 4 bases; nucleotides not matched to a gene: 6. Here the CDR3 DNA reads TGTGCCAGCTTGGCAGGGGGCAGCACCGGGGAGCTGTTTTTT. It codes for CASLAGGSTGELFF.

The chain employs TRBV7-2 and TRBJ2-7; 11 bases align to TRBD2. With V trimmed by 5 bases and J by 1 base, 4 bases remained unmatched. The CDR3 is 15 amino acids. Germline CDR1 reads SGHTA; CDR2 reads FQGNSA. As DNA, the CDR3 is TGTGCCAGCAGCGCTAGACTAGCGGGGTCCTACGAGCAGTACTTC. It yields the protein CASSARLAGSYEQYF.

The genes are TRBV5-4 and TRBJ1-1; no clear D. Per the germline V gene, CDR1 is SGHNT and CDR2 is YYREEE (reference sequence). Between the trimmed V and J ends, which lost 2 bases and 4 bases, there was a span of 9 bases. The CDR3 sequence is 13 residues long. The CDR3 nucleotides read TGTGCCAGCAGCTTACGGGGTAGCACTGAAGCTTTCTTT. Protein: CASSLRGSTEAFF.

This chain links TRBV10-3 with TRBJ2-7; 10 bases are shared with TRBD1. CDR1 and CDR2 (germline): ENHRY, SYGVKD. The CDR3 length is 15 residues. J was trimmed by 5 bases and V by 7 bases; bases with no gene match: 11. The DNA for the CDR3 is TGTGCCATCACCTCTCCGGGACAGGGGTACCACGAGCAGTACTTC. Amino acid sequence: CAITSPGQGYHEQYF.

This chain joins TRBV4-3 and TRBJ1-6; possible D gene TRBD1, 6 bases. CDR3 length equals 15 residues. Germline-derived CDR1 and CDR2 are LGHNA and YSLEER. Trimming shortened V by 0 bases and J by 7 bases, and 10 bases separated the two germline ends. DNA for the CDR3: TGCGCCAGCAGCCAAGATCAGGGGTGGAATTCACCCCTCCACTTT. Its translation: CASSQDQGWNSPLHF.